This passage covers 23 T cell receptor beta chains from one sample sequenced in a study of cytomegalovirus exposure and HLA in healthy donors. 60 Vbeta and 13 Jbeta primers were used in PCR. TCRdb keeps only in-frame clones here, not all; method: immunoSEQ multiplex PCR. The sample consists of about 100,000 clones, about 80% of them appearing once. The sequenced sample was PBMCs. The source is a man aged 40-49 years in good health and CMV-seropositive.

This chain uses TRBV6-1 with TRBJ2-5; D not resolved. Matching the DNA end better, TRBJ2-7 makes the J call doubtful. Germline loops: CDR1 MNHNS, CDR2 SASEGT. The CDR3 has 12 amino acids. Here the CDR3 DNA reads TGTGCCAGCAACGAGACACCCTACGAGCAGTACTTC. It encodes CASNETPYEQYF.

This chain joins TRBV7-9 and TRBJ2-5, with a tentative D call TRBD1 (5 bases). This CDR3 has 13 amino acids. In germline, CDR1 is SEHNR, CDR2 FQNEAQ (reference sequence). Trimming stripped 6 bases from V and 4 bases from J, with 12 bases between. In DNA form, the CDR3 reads TGTGCCAGCAGGCACGGACAAGTAGAGACCCAGTACTTC. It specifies CASRHGQVETQYF.

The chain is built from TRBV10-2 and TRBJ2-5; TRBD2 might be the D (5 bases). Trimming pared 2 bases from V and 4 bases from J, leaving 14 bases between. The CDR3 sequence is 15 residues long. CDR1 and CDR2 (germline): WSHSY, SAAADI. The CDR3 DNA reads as TGCGCCAGCAGTGAGGAGGATGGACTGGGAGAGACCCAGTACTTC. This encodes CASSEEDGLGETQYF.

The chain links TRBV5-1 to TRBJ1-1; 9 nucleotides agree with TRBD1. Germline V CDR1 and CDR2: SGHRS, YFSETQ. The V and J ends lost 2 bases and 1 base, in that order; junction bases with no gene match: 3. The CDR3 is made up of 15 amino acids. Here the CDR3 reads CASSFLGQGNTEAFF. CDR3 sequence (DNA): TGCGCCAGCAGCTTCCTGGGACAGGGGAACACTGAAGCTTTCTTT.

CDR3 coding DNA: TGCGCCAGCAGCGATAGCGCCTCTAGCACAGATACGCAGTATTTT. Amino acid sequence: CASSDSASSTDTQYF. The V and J genes are TRBV5-1 and TRBJ2-3; a weak D match, TRBD2 (5 bases). Germline loops: CDR1 SGHRS, CDR2 YFSETQ. V lost 4 bases to trimming and J lost 0 bases, with 12 bases between them. The CDR3 consists of 15 residues. Filled out from reference TRBV5-1 and TRBJ2-3, the complete variable domain reads KAGVTQTPRYLIKTRGQQVTLSCSPISGHRSVSWYQQTPGQGLQFLFEYFSETQRNKGNFPGRFSGRQFSNSRSEMNVSTLELGDSALYLCASSDSASSTDTQYFGPGTRLTVL.

CDR3 in amino acids: CASSQVGGWDRFSNQPQHF. Written as DNA, the CDR3 is TGTGCCAGCAGCCAAGTGGGGGGTTGGGACCGTTTTAGCAATCAGCCCCAGCATTTT. The chain uses TRBV14 and TRBJ1-5, with a possible D match to TRBD1 (5 bases). Deletions cut 1 base from V and 0 bases from J, with 19 bases between. This CDR3 is built from 19 residues. The germline CDR1 and CDR2 sequences are SGHDN and FVKESK. The complete variable domain, with remaining parts taken from reference TRBV14 and TRBJ1-5, reads EAGVTQFPSHSVIEKGQTVTLRCDPISGHDNLYWYRRVMGKEIKFLLHFVKESKQDESGMPNNRFLAERTGGTYSTLKVQPAELEDSGVYFCASSQVGGWDRFSNQPQHFGDGTRLSIL.

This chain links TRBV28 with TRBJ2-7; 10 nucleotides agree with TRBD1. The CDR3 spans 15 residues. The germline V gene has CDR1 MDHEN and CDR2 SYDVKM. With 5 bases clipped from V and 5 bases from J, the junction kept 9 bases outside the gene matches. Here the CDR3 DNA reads TGTGCCAGCAGTCCTGCGGACAGGGGGGTCGACGAGCAGTACTTC. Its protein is CASSPADRGVDEQYF.

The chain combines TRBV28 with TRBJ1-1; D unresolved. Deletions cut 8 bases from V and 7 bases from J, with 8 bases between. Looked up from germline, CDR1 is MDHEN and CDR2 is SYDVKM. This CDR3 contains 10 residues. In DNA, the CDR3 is TGTGCCAGCTCGGGAGGTGAAGCTTTCTTT. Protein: CASSGGEAFF.

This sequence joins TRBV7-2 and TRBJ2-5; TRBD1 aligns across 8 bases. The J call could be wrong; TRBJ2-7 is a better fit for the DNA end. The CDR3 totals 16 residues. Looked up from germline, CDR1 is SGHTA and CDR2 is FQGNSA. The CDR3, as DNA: TGTGCCAGCAGCGGTAACAGGGGGATACGAGCCTACGAGCAGTACTTC. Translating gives CASSGNRGIRAYEQYF.

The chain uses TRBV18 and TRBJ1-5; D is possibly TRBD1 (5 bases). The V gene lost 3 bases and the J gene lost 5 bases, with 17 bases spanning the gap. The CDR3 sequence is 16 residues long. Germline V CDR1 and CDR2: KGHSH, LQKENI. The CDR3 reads CASSPTNIGGDQPQHF. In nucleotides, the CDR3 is TGTGCCAGCTCACCGACAAACATTGGGGGGGATCAGCCCCAGCATTTT.

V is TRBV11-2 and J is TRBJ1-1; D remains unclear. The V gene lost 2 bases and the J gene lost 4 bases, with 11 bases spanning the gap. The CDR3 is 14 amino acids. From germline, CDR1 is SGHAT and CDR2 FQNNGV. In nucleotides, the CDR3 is TGTGCCAGCAGCTTATCGGAGTTAAGCACTGAAGCTTTCTTT. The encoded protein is CASSLSELSTEAFF.

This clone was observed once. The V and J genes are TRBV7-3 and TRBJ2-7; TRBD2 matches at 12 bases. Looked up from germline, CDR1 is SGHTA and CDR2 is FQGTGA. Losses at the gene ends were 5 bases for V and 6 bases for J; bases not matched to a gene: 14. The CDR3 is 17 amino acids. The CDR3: CASSHPGLAGFGCEQYF. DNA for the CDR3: TGTGCCAGCAGCCACCCAGGACTAGCGGGGTTTGGTTGCGAGCAGTACTTC.

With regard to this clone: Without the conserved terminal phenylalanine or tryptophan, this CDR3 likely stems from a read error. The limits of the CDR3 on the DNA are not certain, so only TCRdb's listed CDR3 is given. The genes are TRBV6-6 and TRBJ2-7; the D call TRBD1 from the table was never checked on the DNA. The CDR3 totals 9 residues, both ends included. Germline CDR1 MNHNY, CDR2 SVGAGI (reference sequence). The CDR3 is CASSSPGQR.

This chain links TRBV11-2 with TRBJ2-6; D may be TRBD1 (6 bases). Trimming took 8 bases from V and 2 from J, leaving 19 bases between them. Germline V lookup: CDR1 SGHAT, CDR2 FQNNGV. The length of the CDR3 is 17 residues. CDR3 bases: TGTGCCAGCGCAACCGGGCAGGGGCCTCCTGGGGCCAACGTCCTGACTTTC. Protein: CASATGQGPPGANVLTF.

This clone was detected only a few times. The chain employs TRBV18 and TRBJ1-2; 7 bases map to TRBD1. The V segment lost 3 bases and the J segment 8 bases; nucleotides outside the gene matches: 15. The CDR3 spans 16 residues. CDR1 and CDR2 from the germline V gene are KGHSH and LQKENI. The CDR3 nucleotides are TGTGCCAGCTCACCGATCGATTCCGACAGGGTCAACGGCTACACCTTC. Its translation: CASSPIDSDRVNGYTF.

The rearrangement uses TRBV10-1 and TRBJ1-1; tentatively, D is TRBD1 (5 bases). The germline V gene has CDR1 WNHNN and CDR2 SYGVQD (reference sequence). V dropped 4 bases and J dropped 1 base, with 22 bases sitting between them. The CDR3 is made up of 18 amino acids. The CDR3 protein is CASSAPTEDRRENTEAFF. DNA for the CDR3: TGCGCCAGCAGTGCCCCGACAGAGGATCGAAGGGAGAACACTGAAGCTTTCTTT.

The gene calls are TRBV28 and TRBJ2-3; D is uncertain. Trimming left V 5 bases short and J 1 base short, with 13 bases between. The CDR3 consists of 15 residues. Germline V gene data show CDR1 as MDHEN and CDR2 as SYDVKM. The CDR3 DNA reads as TGTGCCAGCAGTCCAGGTAGGCTGGGCACAGATACGCAGTATTTT. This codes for CASSPGRLGTDTQYF.

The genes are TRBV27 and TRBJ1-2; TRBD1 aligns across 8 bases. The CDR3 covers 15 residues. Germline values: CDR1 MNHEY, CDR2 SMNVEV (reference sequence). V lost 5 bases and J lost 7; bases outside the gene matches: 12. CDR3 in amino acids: CASSPIGETGGGYTF. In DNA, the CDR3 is TGTGCCAGCAGTCCAATAGGGGAAACAGGGGGTGGCTACACCTTC.

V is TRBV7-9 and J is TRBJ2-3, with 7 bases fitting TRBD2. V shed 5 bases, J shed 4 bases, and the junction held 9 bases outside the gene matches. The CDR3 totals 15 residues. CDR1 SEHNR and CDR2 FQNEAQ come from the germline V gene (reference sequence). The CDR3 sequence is CASSHRDYGADTQYF. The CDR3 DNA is TGTGCCAGCAGCCACCGGGACTATGGGGCAGATACGCAGTATTTT.

The DNA of the CDR3 is TGTGCCAGCGGAGCTTTGGAGACCCAGTACTTC. It specifies CASGALETQYF. The chain recombines TRBV2 with TRBJ2-5, with D unclear. The germline V gene encodes CDR1 SNHLY and CDR2 FYNNEI. The V gene lost 8 bases and the J gene lost 5 bases, with 9 bases spanning the gap. CDR3 length: 11 amino acids.

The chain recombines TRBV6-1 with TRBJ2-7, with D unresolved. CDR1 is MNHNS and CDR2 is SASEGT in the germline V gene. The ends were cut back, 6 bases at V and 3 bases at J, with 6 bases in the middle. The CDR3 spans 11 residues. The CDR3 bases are TGTGCCAGCAGGTTAGTCTACGAGCAGTACTTC. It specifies CASRLVYEQYF.

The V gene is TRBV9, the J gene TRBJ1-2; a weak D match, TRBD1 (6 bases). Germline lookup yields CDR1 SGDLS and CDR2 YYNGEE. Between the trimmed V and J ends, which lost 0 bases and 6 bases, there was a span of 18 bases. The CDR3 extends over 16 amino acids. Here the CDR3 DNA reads TGTGCCAGCAGCGTAGAACCCGGGGGGCGGCCGGATGGCTACACCTTC. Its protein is CASSVEPGGRPDGYTF.

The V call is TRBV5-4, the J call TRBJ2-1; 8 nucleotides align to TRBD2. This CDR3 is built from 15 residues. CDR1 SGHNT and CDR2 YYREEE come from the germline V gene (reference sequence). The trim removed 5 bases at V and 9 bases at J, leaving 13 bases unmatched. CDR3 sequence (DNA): TGTGCCAGCAGTCCCCGGGAGGGGCGTTTTTCTGAGCAGTTCTTC. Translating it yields CASSPREGRFSEQFF.